The rows below give T cell receptor beta chains drawn from one sample of a study of vaccination and CD4 T cells after COVID-19. Using its own MiXCR run on the PCR reads, TCRdb lists one record per CDR3 protein. The data show nearly 15,000 distinct CDR3 sequences, approximately 84% seen once. Which antigens these TCRs recognize remains unknown. Specimen: CD4+ T cells from blood, cultured in vitro, collected after SARS-CoV-2 vaccination. The receptors come from a human donor who received a COVID-19 vaccine. Each CDR3 is given with its conserved first and last residue. A D gene is named only where the DNA matches it firmly. Part of the rows lack a size; the others show once, few, many or a class for expanded clones.

size,D,J,V,DNA,CDR3
-,-,TRBJ2-5,TRBV19,TGTGCCAGTAGTTATGAAGGGGAGACCCAGTACTTC,CASSYEGETQYF
-,-,TRBJ2-5,TRBV6-1,TGTGCCAGCAGTGAAACCCGTGGGAGGTCCCAGTACTTC,CASSETRGRSQYF
-,-,TRBJ2-1,TRBV7-9,TGTGCCAGCAGCTTAGACAGTTACAATGAGCAGTTCTTC,CASSLDSYNEQFF
-,-,TRBJ1-5,TRBV6-1,TGTGCCAGCAGTGAAACGTACGGGAGCGAATCACTCAATCAGCCCCAGCATTTT,CASSETYGSESLNQPQHF
few,TRBD1,TRBJ2-5,TRBV7-9,TGTGCCAGCAGCCCCGGGACAGGGAGGGAGACCCAGTACTTC,CASSPGTGRETQYF
-,-,TRBJ1-2,TRBV15,TGTGCCACCAGCAGTACGGGGTATGGCTACACCTTC,CATSSTGYGYTF
-,-,TRBJ1-1,TRBV19,TGTGCCAGTAGGATGACGGGATCGAACACTGAAGCTTTCTTT,CASRMTGSNTEAFF
-,TRBD2,TRBJ2-1,TRBV12-5,TGTGCTAGTGGTTTGGACGAGGCCCCTCGGGGGGATGAGCAGTTCTTC,CASGLDEAPRGDEQFF
-,TRBD1,TRBJ1-1,TRBV6-2/TRBV6-3,TGTGCCTCCAGGGGGGGAATGAACACTGAAGCTTTCTTT,CASRGGMNTEAFF
-,-,TRBJ2-5,TRBV20-1,TGCAGTGCTGCTCGATCCAAGGACGGGTACTTC,CSAARSKDGYF
few,-,TRBJ1-2,TRBV27,TGTGCCAGCAGTTTATGGGGGGCCGGTAACTATGGCTACACCTTC,CASSLWGAGNYGYTF
-,-,TRBJ1-2,TRBV6-1,TGTGCCAGCAGATCGGGACACCTCTATGGCTACACCTTC,CASRSGHLYGYTF
few,TRBD2,TRBJ2-5,TRBV20-1,TGCAGTGCTAGGGCGGGGGGGCGCAACCAAGAGACCCAGTACTTC,CSARAGGRNQETQYF
-,TRBD2,TRBJ2-5,TRBV6-1,TGTGCCAGCAGGGTAACTAGCGGTGGGACCCAGTACTTC,CASRVTSGGTQYF
-,-,TRBJ2-2,TRBV25-1,TGTGCCAGCAGTGAATATGGCAGGGACACCGGGGAGCTGTTTTTT,CASSEYGRDTGELFF
-,-,TRBJ2-5,TRBV5-1,TGCGCCAGCAGCTTGATCGACAGCGAAGAGACCCAGTACTTC,CASSLIDSEETQYF
-,TRBD1,TRBJ1-6,TRBV20-1,TGCAGTGCTATGGGACAGGGGGACTCACCCCTCCACTTT,CSAMGQGDSPLHF
-,TRBD1,TRBJ2-1,TRBV5-1,TGCGCCAGCAGCTCCGGGACAGAGCCCTACAATGAGCAGTTCTTC,CASSSGTEPYNEQFF
once,TRBD1,TRBJ2-7,TRBV2,TGTGCCAGCAGGATTGTGGGACAGGGGAGTAACGAGCAGTACTTC,CASRIVGQGSNEQYF
-,-,TRBJ1-3,TRBV6-1,TGTGCCAGCAGTAGCCCCGGGGTTTCTGGAAACACCATATATTTT,CASSSPGVSGNTIYF
-,TRBD1,TRBJ2-2,TRBV2,TGTGCCAGCAGTCCGCTCACGGACAGGGGGGCCGGGGAGCTGTTTTTT,CASSPLTDRGAGELFF
-,-,TRBJ1-5,TRBV7-2,TGTGCCAGCAGATTTGGGGTCTCTCAGCCCCAGCATTTT,CASRFGVSQPQHF
-,-,TRBJ1-1,TRBV6-1,TGTGCCATCCGCCCCTACTTACAGGGGAACACTGAAGCTTTCTTT,CAIRPYLQGNTEAFF
-,-,TRBJ2-7,TRBV5-6,TGTGCCAGCAGCTTTGGGGGTGCCTACGAGCAGTACTTC,CASSFGGAYEQYF
few,TRBD2,TRBJ2-5,TRBV5-4,TGTGCCAGCAGCTTGGTAGCGGGGGGGGACCAAGAGACCCAGTACTTC,CASSLVAGGDQETQYF
-,TRBD1,TRBJ1-2,TRBV27,TGTGCCAGCAGTCCGGGACAGGGGGCTGGATACTATGGCTACACCTTC,CASSPGQGAGYYGYTF
-,TRBD1,TRBJ2-2,TRBV30,TGTGCCTGGAGTGTAGACAGGGTTGGTGCCGGGGAGCTGTTTTTT,CAWSVDRVGAGELFF
-,-,TRBJ1-2,TRBV6-5,TGTGCCAGCAGTTACTCGGGACACCCTCCGGGCTATGGCTACACCTTC,CASSYSGHPPGYGYTF
few,-,TRBJ2-2,TRBV20-1,TGCAGTGCTAGACCCGGGACAAAGGACACCGGGGAGCTGTTTTTT,CSARPGTKDTGELFF
-,-,TRBJ2-5,TRBV28,TGTGCCAGCAACTCCATGCAGGGTCAAGAGACCCAGTACTTC,CASNSMQGQETQYF
-,-,TRBJ1-5,TRBV7-2,TGTGCCAGCAGCTTGAAGTACAATCAGCCCCAGCATTTT,CASSLKYNQPQHF
-,-,TRBJ2-3,TRBV20-1,TGCAGTGCTATCAATGACAGGTCGATGGCGGATACGCAGTATTTT,CSAINDRSMADTQYF
once,TRBD1,TRBJ1-5,TRBV6-5,TGTGCCAGCAGTTACTCCGACAGGGTGAGTCAGCCCCAGCATTTT,CASSYSDRVSQPQHF
-,-,TRBJ1-2,TRBV6-1,TGTGCCAGCAGCCCCGTTCCAGGGAAGAGGGGCTACACCTTC,CASSPVPGKRGYTF
-,-,TRBJ2-6,TRBV10-2,TGCGCCAGCAGTGACGGTCGTATCTCGGGACAAAAGTCTGGGGCCAACGTCCTGACTTTC,CASSDGRISGQKSGANVLTF
-,-,TRBJ2-3,TRBV20-1,TGCAGTGCTAGAGATCCGGGACAAGGCTTCACAGATACGCAGTATTTT,CSARDPGQGFTDTQYF
-,-,TRBJ2-3,TRBV24-1,TGTGCCACCAGTGATGGGGCAGGGAATATTTGGGATACGCAGTATTTT,CATSDGAGNIWDTQYF
-,-,TRBJ2-7,TRBV10-3,TGTGCCATCAGCCCAGGGAACTCCTACGAGCAGTACTTC,CAISPGNSYEQYF
-,-,TRBJ1-2,TRBV7-8,TGTGCCAGCAGCCGAAGGACGGGCCACTATGGCTACACCTTC,CASSRRTGHYGYTF
-,TRBD1,TRBJ2-7,TRBV20-1,TGCAGTGCTAACGGACAGGGTAGTCCCTACGAGCAGTACTTC,CSANGQGSPYEQYF
-,-,TRBJ2-1,TRBV6-4,TGTGCCAGCAGTATTGGGACTTCTTACAATGAGCAGTTCTTC,CASSIGTSYNEQFF
-,-,TRBJ2-5,TRBV20-1,TGCAGTGCTAGAGACTCCGTTGTTAGTAGGGAGACCCAGTACTTC,CSARDSVVSRETQYF
-,-,TRBJ1-5,TRBV6-1,TGTGCCAGCAGTGAATCGGGGGAATTGGGACAGCCCCAGCATTTT,CASSESGELGQPQHF